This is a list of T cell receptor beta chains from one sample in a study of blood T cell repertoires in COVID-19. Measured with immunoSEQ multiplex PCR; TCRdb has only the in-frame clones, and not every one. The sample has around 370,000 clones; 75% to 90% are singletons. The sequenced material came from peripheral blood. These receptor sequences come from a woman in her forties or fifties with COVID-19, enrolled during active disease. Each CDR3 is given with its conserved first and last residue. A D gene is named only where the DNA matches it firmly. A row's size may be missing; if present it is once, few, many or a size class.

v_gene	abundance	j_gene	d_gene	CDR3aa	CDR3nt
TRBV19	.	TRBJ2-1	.	CATNRQPFLDNEQFF	TGTGCCACCAATCGACAACCTTTTTTGGACAATGAGCAGTTCTTC
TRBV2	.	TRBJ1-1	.	CASTRPANTEAFF	TGTGCCAGCACTAGACCCGCGAACACTGAAGCTTTCTTT
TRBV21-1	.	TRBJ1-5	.	CASSKLAGGTDQPQHF	TGTGCCAGCAGCAAATTAGCAGGGGGGACTGATCAGCCCCAGCATTTT
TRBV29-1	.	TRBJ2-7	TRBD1	CSVTGTGITEQYF	TGCAGCGTTACCGGGACAGGGATCACCGAGCAGTACTTC
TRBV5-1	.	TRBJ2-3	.	CASSTGRTDTQYF	TGCGCCAGCAGTACTGGGCGCACAGATACGCAGTATTTT
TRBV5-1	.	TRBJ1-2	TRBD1	CASSLGGQGNYGYTF	TGCGCCAGCAGCTTGGGGGGACAGGGAAACTATGGCTACACCTTC
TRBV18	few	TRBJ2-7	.	CASSPEGVSYEQYF	TGTGCCAGCTCACCAGAGGGGGTTAGCTACGAGCAGTACTTC
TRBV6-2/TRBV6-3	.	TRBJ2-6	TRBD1	CASSPLRGRASGANVLTF	TGTGCCAGCAGTCCGCTCAGGGGGCGGGCCTCTGGGGCCAACGTCCTGACTTTC
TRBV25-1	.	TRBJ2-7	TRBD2	CASSESASGSLYEQYF	TGTGCCAGCAGTGAGTCGGCTAGCGGGAGCCTCTACGAGCAGTACTTC
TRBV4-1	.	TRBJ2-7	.	CASSRGAGLPYEQYF	TGCGCCAGCAGCCGAGGAGCGGGCCTACCCTACGAGCAGTACTTC
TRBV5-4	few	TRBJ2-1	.	CASSLGGFSSYNEQFF	TGTGCCAGCAGCTTGGGCGGGTTCAGCTCCTACAATGAGCAGTTCTTC
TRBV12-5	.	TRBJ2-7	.	CASGLPPGMGEAYEQYF	TGTGCTAGTGGTTTGCCTCCGGGGATGGGGGAGGCCTACGAGCAGTACTTC
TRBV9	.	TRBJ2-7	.	CASSVGMQGPYEQYF	TGTGCCAGCAGCGTAGGAATGCAGGGGCCCTACGAGCAGTACTTC
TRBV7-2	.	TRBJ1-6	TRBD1	CASSLGKDRGRSPLHF	TGTGCCAGCAGCTTAGGAAAGGACAGGGGAAGATCACCCCTCCACTTT
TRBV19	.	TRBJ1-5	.	CASSTRGPAGYQPQHF	TGTGCCAGTAGTACCCGAGGACCAGCGGGCTATCAGCCCCAGCATTTT
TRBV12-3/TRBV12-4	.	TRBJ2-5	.	CASSLRETQYF	TGTGCCAGCAGTTTACGAGAGACCCAGTACTTC
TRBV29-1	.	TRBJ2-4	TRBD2	CSALGASGLKNIQYF	TGCAGCGCTTTAGGGGCTAGCGGGCTCAAAAACATTCAGTACTTC
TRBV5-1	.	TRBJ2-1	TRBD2	CASSLELAGASYNEQFF	TGCGCCAGCAGCTTGGAACTAGCGGGAGCTTCCTACAATGAGCAGTTCTTC
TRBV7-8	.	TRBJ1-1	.	CASSFRQGLNTEAFF	TGTGCCAGCAGCTTTAGGCAGGGGTTGAACACTGAAGCTTTCTTT
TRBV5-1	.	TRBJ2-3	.	CASSVSTDTQYF	TGCGCCAGCAGCGTTTCAACAGATACGCAGTATTTT
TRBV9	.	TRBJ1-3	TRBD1	CASSPRQGALSGNTIYF	TGTGCCAGCAGCCCTCGACAGGGGGCCCTTTCTGGAAACACCATATATTTT
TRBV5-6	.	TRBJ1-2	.	CASSLAGESYGYTF	TGTGCCAGCAGCTTGGCCGGGGAATCCTATGGCTACACCTTC
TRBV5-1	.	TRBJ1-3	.	CASSLGGGSNSGNTIYF	TGCGCCAGCAGCTTGGGTGGGGGGTCGAACTCTGGAAACACCATATATTTT
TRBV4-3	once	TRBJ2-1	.	CASSQDHWMLGYNEQFF	TGCGCCAGCAGCCAAGACCATTGGATGCTCGGGTACAATGAGCAGTTCTTC
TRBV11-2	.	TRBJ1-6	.	CASSLRGRSSYNSPLHF	TGTGCCAGCAGCCTTAGGGGCCGGAGCTCCTATAATTCACCCCTCCACTTT